The 17 T cell receptor beta chains in this list originate from one sample, sequenced in a study of CD8+ T cells in alopecia areata. Treatment in this sample: oral pan-JAK inhibitor, 5-10 mg twice daily. Sequencing templates came from extracted RNA that was reverse transcribed into cDNA. Profiled with immunoSEQ multiplex PCR; TCRdb holds only in-frame clones, not every one. The data show fewer than 100,000 clones, with about 64% seen just once and 15% to 17% held by the top ten. The material was CD8+ T cells sorted from blood, obtained at week 4, from a patient treated with tofacitinib. These receptors were taken from a human donor with alopecia areata.

V gene TRBV29-1 combines with J gene TRBJ2-3; TRBD2 might be the D (6 bases). Trimming took 2 bases from V and 2 from J, leaving 14 bases between them. This CDR3 is 15 amino acids long. CDR1 is SQVTM and CDR2 is ANQGSEA in the germline V gene. The CDR3 nucleotides read TGCAGCGTTGAATCCACTAGCAGGCACACAGATACGCAGTATTTT. As protein: CSVESTSRHTDTQYF.

The J gene is TRBJ1-1, the V gene TRBV7-9; 8 bases match TRBD1. The CDR3 has 14 residues. V dropped 4 bases and J dropped 3; count of bases not matched to a gene: 4. Germline CDR1 and CDR2: SEHNR and FQNEAQ (reference sequence). CDR3 nucleotides: TGTGCCAGCAGCTCCTCACAGGGGGACACTGAAGCTTTCTTT. It yields the protein CASSSSQGDTEAFF.

The V and J genes are TRBV2 and TRBJ2-7; TRBD1 matches 8 bases. The CDR3 loop spans 15 amino acids. Losses at the gene ends were 1 base for V and 1 base for J; bases not matched to a gene: 3. The V gene's germline CDR1 is SNHLY and CDR2 FYNNEI. CDR3 bases: TGTGCCAGCAGTGAAGGGACAGGGCCGTCCTACGAGCAGTACTTC. Translating gives CASSEGTGPSYEQYF. The full variable domain, rest sourced from reference TRBV2 and TRBJ2-7, is EPEVTQTPSHQVTQMGQEVILRCVPISNHLYFYWYRQILGQKVEFLVSFYNNEISEKSEIFDDQFSVERPDGSNFTLKIRSTKLEDSAMYFCASSEGTGPSYEQYFGPGTRLTVT.

This clone has a single count. The J gene is TRBJ1-1, the V gene TRBV7-2; D ambiguous. The CDR3 length is 11 residues. Germline V gene data show CDR1 as SGHTA and CDR2 as FQGNSA. Trimming shortened V by 1 base and J by 14 bases, and 11 bases separated the two germline ends. CDR3 in DNA: TGTGCCAGCAGCTTAGTAGCGCCTTGGTTCTTT. It yields the protein CASSLVAPWFF.

With respect to this clone: Other DNA sequences in the same sample also yield this CDR3. This rearrangement joins TRBV7-9 to TRBJ2-5, with a possible D match to TRBD2 (6 bases). The CDR3 spans 14 residues. V gave up 0 bases and J gave up 2 bases, with 7 bases separating them. CDR1 is SEHNR and CDR2 is FQNEAQ in the germline V gene (reference sequence). CDR3 in amino acids: CASSLAGGQETQYF. The CDR3 bases are TGTGCCAGCAGCTTAGCTGGAGGGCAAGAGACCCAGTACTTC.

The chain links TRBV7-9 to TRBJ2-5; TRBD2 might be the D (5 bases). The germline gives CDR1 SEHNR, CDR2 FQNEAQ (reference sequence). The CDR3 is 16 amino acids. V shed 0 bases and J shed 7 bases, with 18 bases lying between them. The DNA for the CDR3 is TGTGCCAGCAGCTTAGCGCGGGCTAGCCCCCGCGGGACCCAGTACTTC. Translated, it gives CASSLARASPRGTQYF.

This clone was observed a handful of times. The chain is built from TRBV7-9 and TRBJ1-1; perhaps TRBD1 as D (6 bases). The germline CDR1 and CDR2 sequences are SEHNR and FQNEAQ (reference sequence). V was cut by 4 bases and J by 0 bases, with 12 bases left in between. This CDR3 contains 15 residues. CDR3 region: CASSYRTDMNTEAFF. The CDR3 DNA reads TGTGCCAGCAGCTATCGGACAGACATGAACACTGAAGCTTTCTTT.

The J gene is TRBJ2-7, the V gene TRBV29-1, with D perhaps assigned TRBD1 or TRBD2 (5 bases each). Trimming pared 6 bases from V and 5 bases from J, leaving 14 bases between. The CDR3 extends over 12 amino acids. CDR1 and CDR2 (germline): SQVTM, ANQGSEA. CDR3 sequence: CSVCIQGDEQYF. As DNA, the CDR3 is TGCAGCGTATGCATTCAGGGAGACGAGCAGTACTTC.

The chain combines TRBV28 with TRBJ1-5; TRBD1 matches 8 bases. With 8 bases clipped from V and 0 bases from J, the junction kept 9 bases outside the gene matches. Germline V gives CDR1 MDHEN, CDR2 SYDVKM. The CDR3 is 16 amino acids. This CDR3 is CASDRGWSYSNQPQHF. The CDR3 nucleotides are TGTGCCAGCGACAGGGGATGGAGTTATAGCAATCAGCCCCAGCATTTT.

In its sample, this clone was seen a few times. This chain joins TRBV27 and TRBJ2-1, with TRBD2 matching over 7 bases. The CDR3 has 14 amino acids. Germline CDR1 reads MNHEY; CDR2 reads SMNVEV (reference sequence). V shed 4 bases, J shed 2 bases, and the junction held 2 bases outside the gene matches. DNA of the CDR3: TGTGCCAGCAGTTCAAGCGGGACCTACAATGAGCAGTTCTTC. It translates to CASSSSGTYNEQFF.

The chain recombines TRBV27 with TRBJ2-7, with D possibly being TRBD1 (5 bases). The V gene's germline CDR1 is MNHEY and CDR2 SMNVEV (reference sequence). The CDR3 loop spans 13 amino acids. V was shortened by 3 bases and J by 0 bases, with 6 bases between the two germline ends. CDR3 sequence (DNA): TGTGCCAGCAGTTTTCAGGGCTCCTACGAGCAGTACTTC. It codes for CASSFQGSYEQYF.

The chain is built from TRBV5-1 and TRBJ2-7; D remains ambiguous. The CDR3 is 13 amino acids. The germline gives CDR1 SGHRS, CDR2 YFSETQ. V lost 9 bases and J lost 2, with 15 bases in between. CDR3 in DNA: TGCGCCACCCGGTTTTCCCCTACCTACGAGCAGTACTTC. Protein: CATRFSPTYEQYF.

Only a few counts were recorded for this clone. The rearrangement links TRBV19 to TRBJ2-2, with D uncertain. V was clipped by 11 bases and J by 7 bases, with 11 bases between them. This CDR3 is built from 11 residues. The germline CDR1 and CDR2 sequences are LNHDA and SQIVND (reference sequence). The CDR3 sequence: CAAAAVGELFF. The CDR3 nucleotides read TGTGCCGCCGCCGCAGTCGGGGAGCTGTTTTTT.

This clone was picked up one time. The rearrangement uses TRBV6-5 and TRBJ1-1, with D possibly being TRBD1 (6 bases). V was clipped by 5 bases and J by 1 base, with 11 bases between them. Germline V lookup: CDR1 MNHEY, CDR2 SVGAGI. The CDR3 loop spans 14 amino acids. The CDR3 region is CASSEGGSNTEAFF. CDR3 nucleotides: TGTGCCAGCAGTGAGGGGGGCTCGAACACTGAAGCTTTCTTT.

The V call is TRBV6-5, the J call TRBJ2-2, with D possibly TRBD1 on 6 matching bases. This CDR3 is built from 15 residues. Germline CDR1 reads MNHEY; CDR2 reads SVGAGI. CDR3 loop: CISRSGQGHAGELFF. CDR3 nucleotides: TGTATCAGCAGGTCGGGGCAGGGACATGCCGGGGAGCTGTTTTTT.

V and J are TRBV27 and TRBJ2-7; TRBD2 matches at 14 bases. CDR3 length: 16 residues. Germline trimming cut 6 bases from V and 5 bases from J; bases unmatched to any gene: 9. The germline CDR1 and CDR2 sequences are MNHEY and SMNVEV (reference sequence). The chain's CDR3 is CASRHHPGLAGDEQYF. The CDR3 DNA sequence: TGTGCCAGCAGACATCACCCGGGACTAGCGGGGGACGAGCAGTACTTC.

The chain recombines TRBV4-1 with TRBJ2-7, with a weak D call TRBD1 (6 bases). The germline V gene has CDR1 MGHRA and CDR2 YSYEKL. This CDR3 is built from 14 residues. The V end lost 1 base, the J end lost 2 bases, and 9 bases lay between the germline ends. CDR3 bases: TGCGCCAGCAGCCAAGGTGACAGGCCCTACGAGCAGTACTTC. Encoded protein: CASSQGDRPYEQYF.